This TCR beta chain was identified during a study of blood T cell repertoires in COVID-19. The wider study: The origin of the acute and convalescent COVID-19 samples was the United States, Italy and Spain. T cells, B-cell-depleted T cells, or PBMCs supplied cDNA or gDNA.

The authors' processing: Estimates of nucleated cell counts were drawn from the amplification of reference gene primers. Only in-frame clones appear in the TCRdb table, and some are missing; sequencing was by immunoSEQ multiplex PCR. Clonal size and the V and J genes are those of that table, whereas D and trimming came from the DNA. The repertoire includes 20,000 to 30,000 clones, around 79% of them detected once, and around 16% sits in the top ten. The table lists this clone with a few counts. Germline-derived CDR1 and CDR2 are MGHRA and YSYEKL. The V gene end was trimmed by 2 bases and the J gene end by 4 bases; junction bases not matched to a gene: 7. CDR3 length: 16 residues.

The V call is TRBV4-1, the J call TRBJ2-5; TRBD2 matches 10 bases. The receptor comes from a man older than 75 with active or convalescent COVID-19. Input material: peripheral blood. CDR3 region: CASSQSSSGGIETQYF. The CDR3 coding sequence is TGCGCCAGCAGCCAATCATCTAGCGGGGGAATAGAGACCCAGTACTTC.